Reported below is one T cell receptor beta chain. The antigen is unknown. iRepertoire HTBI primers and Arm-PCR of CDR3 regions built TCR beta libraries. Original data processing: Sample data revealed fewer than 70 TRBV and 14 TRBJ segments. TCRdb reanalysed the multiplex PCR reads using MiXCR and keeps one entry per CDR3 protein. The V and J calls, along with clone size, are taken from TCRdb and not from the paper's own processing. Among fewer than 400,000 distinct CDR3 sequences, under 25% were seen once, and the ten largest hold 20%. This entry is derived from a study of regulatory T cells in long-lasting Graves disease. Study in general: Persistent Graves' disease denoted over 5 years of antithyroid drugs plus positive TSH receptor antibodies.

Time point defined: persistent/refractory GD, antithyroid drugs over 5 years with positive TRAb. There was RNA extracted from PBMCs, and the TCR library was made from it. EDTA tubes received nine milliliters of collected peripheral blood. The ends were cut back, 5 bases at V and 0 bases at J, with 15 bases in the middle. Germline CDR1 is DFQATT and CDR2 is SNEGSKA (reference sequence). The CDR3 sequence is 15 residues long. Whole-study findings and limits: Among samples with persistent disease, TRBV28, TRBJ1-2 and TRBJ2-5 were favored.

This TCR was sampled from a female donor with Graves disease. The chain couples TRBV20-1 to TRBJ2-3; D is possibly TRBD2 (5 bases). The specimen comprised peripheral blood mononuclear cells (PBMCs), sampled when the disease was refractory, from a patient treated with antithyroid drugs. The CDR3 DNA reads as TGCAGTGCTTCCCCGCCGGACTTAAGCACAGATACGCAGTATTTT. Its protein product is CSASPPDLSTDTQYF.